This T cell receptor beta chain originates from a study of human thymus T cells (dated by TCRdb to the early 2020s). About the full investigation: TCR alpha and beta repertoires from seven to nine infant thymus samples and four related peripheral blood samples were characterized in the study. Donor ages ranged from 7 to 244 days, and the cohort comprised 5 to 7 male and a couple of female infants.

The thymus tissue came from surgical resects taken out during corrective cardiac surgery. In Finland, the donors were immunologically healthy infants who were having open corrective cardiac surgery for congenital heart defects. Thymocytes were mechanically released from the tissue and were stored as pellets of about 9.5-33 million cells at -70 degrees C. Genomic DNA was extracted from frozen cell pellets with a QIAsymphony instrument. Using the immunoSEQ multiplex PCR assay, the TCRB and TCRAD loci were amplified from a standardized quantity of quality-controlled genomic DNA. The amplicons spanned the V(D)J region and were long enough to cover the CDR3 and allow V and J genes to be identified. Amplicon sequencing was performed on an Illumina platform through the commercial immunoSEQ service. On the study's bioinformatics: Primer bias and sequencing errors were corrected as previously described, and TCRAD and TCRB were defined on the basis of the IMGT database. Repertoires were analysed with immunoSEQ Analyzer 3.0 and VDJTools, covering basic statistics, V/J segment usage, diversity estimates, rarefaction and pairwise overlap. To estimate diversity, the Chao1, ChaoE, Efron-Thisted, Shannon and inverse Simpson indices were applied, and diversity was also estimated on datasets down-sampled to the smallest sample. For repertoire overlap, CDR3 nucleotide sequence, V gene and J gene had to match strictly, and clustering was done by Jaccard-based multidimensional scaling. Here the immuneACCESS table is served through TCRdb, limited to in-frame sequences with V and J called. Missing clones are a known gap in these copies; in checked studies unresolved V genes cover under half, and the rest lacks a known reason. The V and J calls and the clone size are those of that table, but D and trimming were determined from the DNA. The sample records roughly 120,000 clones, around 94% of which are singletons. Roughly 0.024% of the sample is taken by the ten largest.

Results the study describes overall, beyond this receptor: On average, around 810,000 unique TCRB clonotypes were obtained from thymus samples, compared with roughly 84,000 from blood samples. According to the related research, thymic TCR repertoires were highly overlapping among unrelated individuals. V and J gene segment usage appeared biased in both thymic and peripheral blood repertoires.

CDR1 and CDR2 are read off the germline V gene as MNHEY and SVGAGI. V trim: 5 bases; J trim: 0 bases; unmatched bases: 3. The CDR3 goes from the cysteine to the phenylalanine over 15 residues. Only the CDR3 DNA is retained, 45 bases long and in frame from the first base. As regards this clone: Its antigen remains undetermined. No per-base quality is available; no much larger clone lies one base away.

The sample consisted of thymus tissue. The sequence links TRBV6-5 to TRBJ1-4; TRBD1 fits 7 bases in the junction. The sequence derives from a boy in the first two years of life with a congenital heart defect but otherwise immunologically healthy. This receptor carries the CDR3 CASSRQGATNEKLFF. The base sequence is TGTGCCAGCAGTCGACAGGGCGCAACTAATGAAAAACTGTTTTTT.